This entry lists 2 T cell receptor beta chains sequenced from one sample in a study of shared T cell receptors in the human thymus. Repertoires were generated with immunoSEQ multiplex PCR, while TCRdb's copy carries only in-frame clones and drops some. The sample lists roughly 700,000 clones; roughly 90% were seen once. The sample was also linked to a second study, of human thymus T cells.

Specimen: thymocytes. The receptors originated from a boy under two years old with a congenital heart defect.

The chain links TRBV7-2 to TRBJ2-5; TRBD2 agrees at 15 bases. V lost 1 base to trimming and J lost 1 base; unmatched junction nucleotides: 4. The germline V gene has CDR1 SGHTA and CDR2 FQGNSA. There are 18 residues in the CDR3. The CDR3 nucleotides read TGTGCCAGCAGCTTAGGGGGGACTAGCGGGAGGCCCCAAGAGACCCAGTACTTC. Translation gives CASSLGGTSGRPQETQYF.

This clone was observed once. This chain uses TRBV6-1 with TRBJ2-1; D is perhaps TRBD2 (7 bases). Germline values: CDR1 MNHNS, CDR2 SASEGT. Trimming left V 9 bases short and J 8 bases short, with 23 bases between. The CDR3 is 15 residues long. CDR3 sequence reads: CARGGGGSGADEQFF. The CDR3 coding sequence is TGTGCCAGAGGGGGAGGCGGGAGTGGGGCTGATGAGCAGTTCTTC.